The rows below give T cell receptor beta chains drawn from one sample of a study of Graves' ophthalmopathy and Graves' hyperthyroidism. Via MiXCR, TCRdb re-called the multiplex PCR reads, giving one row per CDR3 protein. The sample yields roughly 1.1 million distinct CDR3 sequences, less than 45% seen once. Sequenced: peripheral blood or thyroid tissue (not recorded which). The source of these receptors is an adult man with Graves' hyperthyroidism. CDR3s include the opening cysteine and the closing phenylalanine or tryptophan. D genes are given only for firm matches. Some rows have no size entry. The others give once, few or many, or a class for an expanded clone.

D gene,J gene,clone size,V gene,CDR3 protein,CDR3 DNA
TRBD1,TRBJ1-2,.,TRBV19,CASSTRQGTTPTFGYTF,TGTGCCAGTAGTACCCGACAGGGGACCACCCCGACGTTCGGCTACACCTTC
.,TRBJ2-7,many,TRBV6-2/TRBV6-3,CASSLTGTPYEQYF,TGTGCCAGCAGTCTTACCGGGACCCCCTACGAGCAGTACTTC
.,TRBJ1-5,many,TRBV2,CASNNLGQPQHF,TGTGCCAGCAACAACCTGGGTCAGCCCCAGCATTTT
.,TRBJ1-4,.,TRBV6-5,CASLSGGSANEKLFF,TGTGCCAGCCTCAGTGGGGGGTCGGCTAATGAAAAACTGTTTTTT
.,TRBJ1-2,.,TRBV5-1,CASSVGPNDRGYTF,TGTGCCAGCAGCGTCGGGCCCAACGACCGTGGCTACACCTTC
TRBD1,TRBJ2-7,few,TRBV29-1,CSVVWTGTYEQYF,TGCAGCGTCGTATGGACAGGCACCTACGAGCAGTACTTC
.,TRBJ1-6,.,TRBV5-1,CASGEGGFDRDNSPLHF,TGCGCCAGCGGTGAAGGAGGGTTTGACCGGGATAATTCACCCCTCCACTTT
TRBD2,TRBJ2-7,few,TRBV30,CAWRRLSGLAGSEQYF,TGTGCCTGGAGGAGGCTGTCGGGACTAGCGGGAAGCGAGCAGTACTTC
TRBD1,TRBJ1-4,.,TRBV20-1,CSASDRGLSEKLFF,TGCAGTGCTAGCGACAGGGGGCTGAGTGAAAAACTGTTTTTT
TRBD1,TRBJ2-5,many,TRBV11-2,CASSSGQGQDGETQYF,TGTGCCAGCAGCTCGGGGCAAGGACAGGATGGAGAGACCCAGTACTTC
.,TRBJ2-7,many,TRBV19,CASRTGLYEQYF,TGTGCCAGTAGGACAGGTTTGTACGAGCAGTACTTC
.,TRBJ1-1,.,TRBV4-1,CASRGTLKNTEAFF,TGCGCCAGCAGAGGGACACTTAAGAACACTGAAGCTTTCTTT
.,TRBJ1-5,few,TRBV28,CASSSRVQPQHF,TGTGCCAGCAGTTCGAGGGTTCAGCCCCAGCATTTT
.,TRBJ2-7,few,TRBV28,CASTANSYEQYF,TGTGCCAGCACCGCTAACTCCTACGAGCAGTACTTC
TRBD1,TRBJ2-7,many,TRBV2,CASSETGGYDEQYF,TGTGCCAGCAGTGAAACAGGGGGCTACGACGAGCAGTACTTC
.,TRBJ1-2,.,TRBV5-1,CASSQTVQGLYGYTF,TGCGCCAGCAGCCAGACTGTACAGGGTTTGTATGGCTACACCTTC
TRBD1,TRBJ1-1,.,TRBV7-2,CASSPYGTDTEAFF,TGTGCCAGCAGCCCCTACGGGACAGACACTGAAGCTTTCTTT
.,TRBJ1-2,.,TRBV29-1,CSVEHLQGLYGYTF,TGCAGCGTCGAACATCTTCAGGGACTCTATGGCTACACCTTC
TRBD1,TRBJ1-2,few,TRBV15,CATSRDRGGYTF,TGTGCCACCAGCCGGGACAGGGGTGGCTACACCTTC
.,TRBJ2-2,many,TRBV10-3,CAISDSSRLNTGELFF,TGTGCCATCAGTGATTCCAGTCGCCTGAACACCGGGGAGCTGTTTTTT
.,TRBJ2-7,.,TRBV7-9,CASSLYGRPYEQYF,TGTGCCAGCAGTTTATACGGGCGTCCCTACGAGCAGTACTTC
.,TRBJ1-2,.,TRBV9,CASSVGWGGYTF,TGTGCCAGCAGCGTTGGGTGGGGCGGCTACACCTTC
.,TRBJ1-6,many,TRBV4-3,CASSQDAGGSSSPLHF,TGCGCCAGCAGCCAAGATGCCGGGGGGTCAAGTTCACCCCTCCACTTT
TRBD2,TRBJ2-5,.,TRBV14,CASSQSRGRGAQYF,TGTGCCAGCAGCCAATCGAGGGGTCGGGGGGCCCAGTACTTC
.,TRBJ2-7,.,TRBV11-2,CASSVARTTYEQYF,TGTGCCAGCAGCGTAGCTAGGACAACCTACGAGCAGTACTTC
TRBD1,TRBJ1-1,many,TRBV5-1,CASRLDGQGLTEAFF,TGCGCCAGCAGGTTGGATGGACAGGGTTTGACTGAAGCTTTCTTT
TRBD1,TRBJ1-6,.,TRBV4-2,CASSPVGQGTPLHF,TGTGCCAGCAGCCCGGTGGGACAGGGGACACCCCTCCACTTT
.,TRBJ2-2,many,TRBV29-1,CSVLVNTGELFF,TGCAGCGTCCTGGTGAACACCGGGGAGCTGTTTTTT
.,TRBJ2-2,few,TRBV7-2,CASKLSVNTGELFF,TGTGCCAGCAAGCTGTCTGTCAACACCGGGGAGCTGTTTTTT
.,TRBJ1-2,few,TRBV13,CASSLDAGYGYTF,TGTGCCAGCAGCTTAGATGCGGGATATGGCTACACCTTC
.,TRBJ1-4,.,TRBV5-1,CASSLLATNEKQFF,TGCGCCAGCAGCTTGCTCGCAACTAATGAAAAACAGTTTTTT
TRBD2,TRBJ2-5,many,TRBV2,CASRPGLAGETQYF,TGTGCCAGCAGGCCGGGACTAGCGGGGGAGACCCAGTACTTC
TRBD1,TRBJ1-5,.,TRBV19,CASSETGRSQPQHF,TGTGCCAGTAGCGAGACAGGGAGATCGCAGCCCCAGCATTTT
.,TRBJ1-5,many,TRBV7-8,CASSNSVGYQPQHF,TGTGCCAGCAGCAACTCCGTGGGTTATCAGCCCCAGCATTTT
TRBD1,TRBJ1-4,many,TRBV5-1,CASSYASGQANEKLFF,TGCGCCAGCAGCTACGCCTCGGGACAGGCTAATGAAAAACTGTTTTTT
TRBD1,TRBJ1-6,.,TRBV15,CATGDRENSPLHF,TGTGCCACCGGGGACAGGGAAAATTCACCCCTCCACTTT
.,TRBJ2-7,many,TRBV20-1,CSANTGSRSSYEQYF,TGCAGTGCTAATACAGGGTCCAGAAGCTCCTACGAGCAGTACTTC
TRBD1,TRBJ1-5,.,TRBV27,CASSLKQGGSNQPQHF,TGTGCCAGCAGTCTTAAACAGGGGGGAAGTAATCAGCCCCAGCATTTT
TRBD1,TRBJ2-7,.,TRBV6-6,CASSYTGQGAGEQYF,TGTGCCAGCAGTTACACTGGACAGGGGGCTGGGGAGCAGTACTTC
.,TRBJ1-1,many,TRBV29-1,CSVEQGTNTEAFF,TGCAGCGTGGAACAAGGGACGAACACTGAAGCTTTCTTT
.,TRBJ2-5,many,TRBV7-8,CASSFSPPAETQYF,TGTGCCAGCAGCTTTTCCCCCCCCGCAGAGACCCAGTACTTC
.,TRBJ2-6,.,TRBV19,CASSQGTSYSGANVLTF,TGTGCCAGCAGCCAAGGTACCAGCTACTCTGGGGCCAACGTCCTGACTTTC
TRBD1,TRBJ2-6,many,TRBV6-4,CASSEGTGLGANVLTF,TGTGCCAGCAGTGAAGGGACAGGGCTTGGGGCCAACGTCCTGACTTTC